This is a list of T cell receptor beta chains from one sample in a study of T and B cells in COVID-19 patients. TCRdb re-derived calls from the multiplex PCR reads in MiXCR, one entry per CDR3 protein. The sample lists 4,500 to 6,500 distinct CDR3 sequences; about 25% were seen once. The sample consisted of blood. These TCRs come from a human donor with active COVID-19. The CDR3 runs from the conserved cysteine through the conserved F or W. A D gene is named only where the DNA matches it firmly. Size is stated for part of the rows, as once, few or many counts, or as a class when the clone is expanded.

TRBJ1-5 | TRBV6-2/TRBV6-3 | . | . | CASSDIRDQPQHF | TGTGCCAGCAGTGACATACGGGATCAGCCCCAGCATTTT
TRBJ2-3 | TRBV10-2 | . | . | CASSETSRDTQYF | TGCGCCAGCAGTGAGACCTCGCGGGATACGCAGTATTTT
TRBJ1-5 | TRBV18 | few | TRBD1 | CASSPGTGVDNQPQHF | TGTGCCAGCTCACCCGGGACAGGGGTTGACAATCAGCCCCAGCATTTT
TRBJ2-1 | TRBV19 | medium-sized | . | CASSISSDGYNEQFF | TGTGCCAGTAGTATTTCTTCCGACGGCTACAATGAGCAGTTCTTC
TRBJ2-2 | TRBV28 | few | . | CASSLGGDANTGELFF | TGTGCCAGCAGTTTGGGCGGGGATGCGAACACCGGGGAGCTGTTTTTT
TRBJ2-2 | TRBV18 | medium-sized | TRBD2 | CASSPSPSGGNTGELFF | TGTGCCAGCTCACCATCCCCTAGCGGGGGGAACACCGGGGAGCTGTTTTTT
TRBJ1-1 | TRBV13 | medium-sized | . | CASSLQGNTEAFF | TGTGCCAGCAGCTTACAGGGGAACACTGAAGCTTTCTTT
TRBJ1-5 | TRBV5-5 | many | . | CASSLRTDQPQHF | TGTGCCAGCAGCTTGAGGACGGATCAGCCCCAGCATTTT
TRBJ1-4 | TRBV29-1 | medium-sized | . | CSLPRGEGGTNEKLFF | TGCAGCCTCCCCCGGGGGGAAGGGGGAACTAATGAAAAACTGTTTTTT
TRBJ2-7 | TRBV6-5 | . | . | CASSSRGEQYF | TGTGCCAGCAGTTCACGGGGCGAGCAGTACTTC
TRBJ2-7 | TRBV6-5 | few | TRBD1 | CASSPRDRPYEQYF | TGTGCCAGCAGTCCCCGGGACAGGCCCTACGAGCAGTACTTC
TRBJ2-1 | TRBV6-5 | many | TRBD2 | CASRRLAGSSYNEQFF | TGTGCCAGCAGACGTTTAGCGGGGAGCTCCTACAATGAGCAGTTCTTC
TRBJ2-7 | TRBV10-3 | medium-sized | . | CAISERGQDYEQYF | TGTGCCATCAGTGAGAGAGGACAAGACTACGAGCAGTACTTC
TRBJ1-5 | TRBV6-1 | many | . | CASSSDLGGNQPQHF | TGTGCCAGCAGTTCCGACCTTGGAGGCAATCAGCCCCAGCATTTT
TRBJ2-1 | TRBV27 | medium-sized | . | CASSFWNEQFF | TGTGCCAGCAGTTTTTGGAATGAGCAGTTCTTC
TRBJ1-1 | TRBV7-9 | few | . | CASRDSQGNTEAFF | TGTGCCAGCAGAGATAGCCAGGGAAACACTGAAGCTTTCTTT
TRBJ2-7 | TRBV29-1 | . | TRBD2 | CSVEGGLAGGQEYF | TGCAGCGTTGAGGGGGGACTAGCGGGCGGCCAGGAGTACTTC
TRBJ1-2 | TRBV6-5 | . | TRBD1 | CASSRQGAGYGYTF | TGTGCCAGCAGTAGACAGGGGGCGGGCTATGGCTACACCTTC
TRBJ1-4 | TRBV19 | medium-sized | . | CASRVTDEHEKLFF | TGTGCCAGTAGAGTGACAGACGAGCATGAAAAACTGTTTTTT
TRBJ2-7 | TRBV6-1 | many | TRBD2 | CASRAGGQNYEQYF | TGTGCCAGCAGAGCGGGGGGCCAGAACTACGAGCAGTACTTC
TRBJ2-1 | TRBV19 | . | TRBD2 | CASSMCGGRADGEQFF | TGTGCCAGTAGTATGTGCGGCGGGAGGGCTGATGGCGAGCAGTTCTTC
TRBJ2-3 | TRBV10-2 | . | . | CASSEGSAGSTDTQYF | TGCGCCAGCAGTGAGGGCAGCGCCGGGAGCACAGATACGCAGTATTTT
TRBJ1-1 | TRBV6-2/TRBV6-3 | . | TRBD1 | CASSRDRGWTEAFF | TGTGCCAGCAGCCGCGACAGGGGTTGGACTGAAGCTTTCTTT
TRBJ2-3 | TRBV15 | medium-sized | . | CATSRGRNTQYF | TGTGCCACCAGCCGGGGGCGGAATACGCAGTATTTT
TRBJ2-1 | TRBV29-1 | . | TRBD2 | CSVGASGEYNEQFF | TGCAGCGTTGGGGCTAGCGGGGAGTACAATGAGCAGTTCTTC